The text below deals with one T cell receptor beta chain. The antigen it recognizes is unknown. Qualities for individual bases were not recorded, and no much larger clone is one base off. No patient had received any treatment before thyroid surgery. Patient clinical samples collected from the early 2010s to the late 2010s were retrospectively analysed using T-cell receptor beta sequencing. After removal of 6 bases from V and 0 bases from J, the junction retains 6 bases not matched to a gene. The CDR1 and CDR2 encoded by the germline V gene are MNHNS and SASEGT. The CDR3 contains 15 residues, cysteine and phenylalanine counted. Only CDR3 DNA is held: 45 bases, read in frame from base 1. This sample is part of a study of metastatic and nonmetastatic thyroid tumors (dated by TCRdb to 2019 to 2021). Context from the whole study: Repertoires from peripheral blood and from tumor or nodule tissue samples of malignant and benign thyroid patients were compared.

Findings and caveats that apply to the study as a whole: In both blood and tumor samples, TCR beta diversity was reported to be significantly higher in malignant tumors than in benign nodules.

Libraries came from PCR. Instrument used: Illumina HiSeq 4000. The TCR beta-chain CDR3 region of each patient was profiled by high-throughput sequencing. Concerning the study's data processing: CDR3 differences across clinicopathological groups were used to build a classifier for discriminating distant-metastatic papillary thyroid cancer patients. To measure repertoire diversity the researchers used the Shannon index, while the Morisita-Horn index served to gauge how similar the tumor and blood repertoires were. Using fastp trimming at Q25 and MiXCR clonotype assembly, TCRdb reanalyzed the public sequencing data and kept in-frame beta chains. The V and J calls come from TCRdb's annotation, not from the publication. This sample is represented by about 25,000 clones; 15% to 20% of them were singletons. The ten largest clones add up to about 4.2% of the sample.

The source material was blood. The V gene is TRBV6-1 and the J gene is TRBJ2-7; 9 bases in the middle match TRBD1. The sequence came from a male donor with papillary thyroid cancer or a benign thyroid nodule (not recorded which). Some clones in this sample may be carry-over from other donors' samples. The CDR3 protein is CASSVTGGSSYEQYF. The DNA sequence follows: TGTGCCAGCAGCGTTACAGGGGGCAGCTCCTACGAGCAGTACTTC.